The entry below gives a single TCR beta chain sequence along with its context. Original processing methods: Estimation of nucleated cell counts was performed using reference gene primer amplification. Libraries were prepared by immunoSEQ multiplex PCR; TCRdb keeps only in-frame clonotypes and omits some of them. V, J and clone size are those of that table, while D and trimming were read from the DNA. The sample contains about 280,000 clones, approximately 89% of which appear only once. The data were obtained in a study of blood T cell repertoires in COVID-19. Study-wide background: The origin of the acute and convalescent COVID-19 samples was the United States, Italy and Spain. T cells, B-cell-depleted T cells, or PBMCs provided the cDNA or gDNA that served as material.

The ends lost 4 bases at V and 0 bases at J; junction bases unmatched: 8. There are 17 residues in the CDR3. Germline loops: CDR1 SGHTA, CDR2 FQGTGA. The source material was peripheral blood. The V gene is TRBV7-3, the J gene TRBJ2-3; 9 bases line up with TRBD2. The clonotype originates from a man aged 40-50 years with active or convalescent COVID-19. As DNA, the CDR3 is TGTGCCAGCAGCTCAGGCGCTAGCGGGACTAGCACAGATACGCAGTATTTT. Protein product: CASSSGASGTSTDTQYF.